The clone carrying this T cell receptor (beta chain) was counted a single time. The antigen is undetermined. Per germline, CDR1 MNHNY and CDR2 SVGAGI (reference sequence). This CDR3 is 10 amino acids long. The data belong to a study of cytomegalovirus exposure and HLA in healthy donors. Donors came from a validation cohort of some 130 subjects, distinct from the first 666-subject cohort. Using immunoSEQ multiplex PCR, the repertoire was profiled, and TCRdb retains in-frame clones only, with some absent. The data show 95,000 to 150,000 clones, about 84% seen once. Overall study findings and caveats: The investigators catalogued 150 to 200 TCR beta chains as cytomegalovirus-associated.

The rearrangement uses TRBV6-6 and TRBJ2-5; tentatively, D is TRBD1 (6 bases). The J call may be mistaken, given a closer DNA end match to TRBJ2-7. Sequenced material: PBMCs. The sequence was collected from a woman aged 25 to 39 in good health and CMV-seronegative. CDR3 in amino acids: CASSRGEQYF. CDR3 in DNA: TGTGCCAGCAGCAGGGGCGAGCAGTACTTC.